Listed below are T cell receptor beta chains from one sample, sequenced in a study of tumor and adjacent non-tumor tissue in lung cancer. MiXCR, run by TCRdb on the multiplex PCR reads, gives a single entry per CDR3 protein. In the table there are 70,000 to 90,000 distinct CDR3 sequences, 65% to 85% of which are singletons. Sequenced: distant non-tumor lung tissue. Receptor source: a man aged 55 to 70 with non-small cell lung cancer. Each CDR3 is given with its conserved first and last residue. The D gene is left open where the match is weak. The size of a clone is reported for some rows only, either as once, few or many, or as a class for expanded clones.

V gene: TRBV12-5
D gene: TRBD1
J gene: TRBJ2-1
clone size: -
CDR3 DNA: TGTGCTATTGGTTTCGACAGGGGCTGTGAGCAGTTCTTC
CDR3 protein: CAIGFDRGCEQFF

V gene: TRBV4-2
D gene: -
J gene: TRBJ2-7
clone size: -
CDR3 DNA: TGTGCCAGCAGCCATGCAGTAGAGGCGGTCCCCTACGAGCAGTACTTC
CDR3 protein: CASSHAVEAVPYEQYF

V gene: TRBV6-5
D gene: -
J gene: TRBJ2-1
clone size: -
CDR3 DNA: TGTGTCAGCAGTTCCGCGGGACCCAATAATGAGCAGTTCTTC
CDR3 protein: CVSSSAGPNNEQFF

V gene: TRBV11-2
D gene: -
J gene: TRBJ2-6
clone size: -
CDR3 DNA: TGTGACAACAGTCCTATCTTTGGCGCCAACGTCCTGACTTTC
CDR3 protein: CDNSPIFGANVLTF

V gene: TRBV5-6
D gene: -
J gene: TRBJ1-1
clone size: -
CDR3 DNA: TGTGCCACCAGCTTGGTTCAGGGCAGTGAAGCTATCTTT
CDR3 protein: CATSLVQGSEAIF

V gene: TRBV6-5
D gene: -
J gene: TRBJ1-1
clone size: many
CDR3 DNA: TGTGCCAGCTCCGCTTATGGCGTGGAAGCTTTCTTT
CDR3 protein: CASSAYGVEAFF

V gene: TRBV11-2
D gene: -
J gene: TRBJ1-6
clone size: -
CDR3 DNA: TGTGCCAGCAGCTTAGGAGGGGATAATAATTCACCCACCCACTTT
CDR3 protein: CASSLGGDNNSPTHF

V gene: TRBV6-6
D gene: -
J gene: TRBJ2-1
clone size: -
CDR3 DNA: -
CDR3 protein: CASSWAEGAYNEQFF

V gene: TRBV6-1
D gene: TRBD1
J gene: TRBJ1-1
clone size: -
CDR3 DNA: TGTGCCAGCAATGAAGACAGGGGCGACACTGGAGCTTCCTTT
CDR3 protein: CASNEDRGDTGASF

V gene: TRBV4-3
D gene: -
J gene: TRBJ1-2
clone size: -
CDR3 DNA: TGCGCCAGCAGCCAATATCACGCAGGGGACCCTTATGGCTACACCTTT
CDR3 protein: CASSQYHAGDPYGYTF

V gene: TRBV20-1
D gene: -
J gene: TRBJ2-7
clone size: -
CDR3 DNA: TGCAGTGCTAGACCGAAAGGACATGGTTTCTCCTCCGAGCAGTACTTC
CDR3 protein: CSARPKGHGFSSEQYF

V gene: TRBV21-1
D gene: -
J gene: TRBJ2-7
clone size: few
CDR3 DNA: TGTGCCAGCAGAGGGCCCCCGCTCGCTGGCCGTGAGCAGTACTTC
CDR3 protein: CASRGPPLAGREQYF

V gene: TRBV20-1
D gene: TRBD2
J gene: TRBJ2-1
clone size: -
CDR3 DNA: TGTAGTGCTAGTGGAGAACGGGAGGGCCTAAGCGAGCAGTTCTTC
CDR3 protein: CSASGEREGLSEQFF

V gene: TRBV11-3
D gene: -
J gene: TRBJ2-4
clone size: -
CDR3 DNA: TGTGCCAGCAGCTTATCCGGGACACTCGCCAAAAATGTTCAGTACTTC
CDR3 protein: CASSLSGTLAKNVQYF

V gene: TRBV4-3
D gene: -
J gene: TRBJ2-2
clone size: -
CDR3 DNA: TGCGCCAGTCAGACAGTGGCGGGCACCGGGAAGCTGTTTTTT
CDR3 protein: CASQTVAGTGKLFF

V gene: TRBV11-2
D gene: TRBD1
J gene: TRBJ2-5
clone size: -
CDR3 DNA: TGTGCCAGCTGTTCCGGACAGGTACTGGAGACCCAATACTTC
CDR3 protein: CASCSGQVLETQYF

V gene: TRBV6-5
D gene: -
J gene: TRBJ2-1
clone size: -
CDR3 DNA: TGTGCAAGCAGTTGCTCGTACAGGCCGACCTCCTACGACGAGCAGTTCTTC
CDR3 protein: CASSCSYRPTSYDEQFF

V gene: TRBV11-2
D gene: -
J gene: TRBJ2-1
clone size: -
CDR3 DNA: TGTGCAAGCAGCTTCACAGGGAACTCCTACGATGAGCAGTTCTTC
CDR3 protein: CASSFTGNSYDEQFF

V gene: TRBV11-3
D gene: TRBD2
J gene: TRBJ2-3
clone size: -
CDR3 DNA: TGTGCCGGCAGCACCCGACTAGCGGGAGTTTCACATACGCAGTATTTT
CDR3 protein: CAGSTRLAGVSHTQYF

V gene: TRBV24-1
D gene: TRBD2
J gene: TRBJ2-1
clone size: -
CDR3 DNA: TGTGCCACCAGTGACTCCGGGACTAGCGTTCCCAATAAGCAGTTCTTC
CDR3 protein: CATSDSGTSVPNKQFF

V gene: TRBV11-2
D gene: TRBD2
J gene: TRBJ2-1
clone size: -
CDR3 DNA: TGTGCCAGCAGCCCCGGGACTAATCTAAGGAATGGGCAGTTCTTC
CDR3 protein: CASSPGTNLRNGQFF

V gene: TRBV6-5
D gene: -
J gene: TRBJ2-7
clone size: -
CDR3 DNA: TGTGCCAGCAGTTACTCGTCTAGTGGGGCCACCTACGAGCAGTACTTC
CDR3 protein: CASSYSSSGATYEQYF

V gene: TRBV4-2
D gene: -
J gene: TRBJ1-1
clone size: -
CDR3 DNA: TGCGCCAGCAGCCGTCCTGCGTTTGCAGCTGAAGCTTTCTTT
CDR3 protein: CASSRPAFAAEAFF